This T cell receptor (beta chain) appears in the sequencing data of a study of T cell responses to AZD1222 COVID-19 vaccine (dated by TCRdb to about 2021). About the study as a whole: AZD1222 recipients with second doses at about 4 weeks or about 12 weeks were pooled, because spike-specific TCR depth and breadth did not differ between schedules. TCR sequencing was performed for about 250 trial participants, of whom 200 to 210 were given two doses of AZD1222 and about 25 were given two doses of MenACWY control vaccine. Trial participants were enrolled by age into subgroups of 18-55, 56-69 and 70-plus years, and about 150, 27 and 61 TCR-sequenced participants, respectively, were included in these subgroups.

This clone was seen a few times. Its binding antigen is unknown. Base quality data are lacking; no much larger clone is found one base away. This specimen's time point label, per the study, means: baseline before first vaccination. The vaccinee samples were drawn from two UK trials, COV001 and COV002, one of which was a single-blind randomized controlled phase 2/3 trial testing AZD1222 (ChAdOx1 nCoV-19) in healthy adults. For TCRbeta chain sequencing, PBMC samples were collected from trial participants at day 0 and at day 28 after the second dose. As encoded in the germline V gene, CDR1 is ENHRY while CDR2 is SYGVKD. Deletion took 3 bases off V and 2 bases off J, with a span of 10 bases between the germline ends. The CDR3 covers 15 residues, taking in both the cysteine and the phenylalanine. CDR3 DNA is the only sequence kept; it has 45 bases, read in frame from the first base. The paper as a whole reports these results and caveats: Participants were mostly white British and included more females than males, and it was suggested by the authors that clonal diversity may have been underestimated. Epitopes outside the regions mutated in the B.1.351 and B.1.1.7 variants were reportedly recognized by nearly half of the unique spike-specific TCRs. After two AZD1222 doses, spike-specific TCR breadth and depth were significantly higher than at day 0 and than in MenACWY recipients. Conclusions about previously exposed vaccinees are limited because only five or six AZD1222 recipients were SARS-CoV-2 seropositive at baseline. The 56-69-year group was small, and its depth increase did not reach significance, likely because of low power. Because no day 14 peak-response samples were available, the repertoires could be characterized only after the peak T cell response. The whole spike protein was spanned by vaccine-associated CD4 TCRs, and dominant responses were seen in regions 160-218 and 743-854.

The CDR3 regions of human TCRbeta chains were subjected to immunosequencing. From the authors' description of their analysis: TCRs in the repertoires were compared against a reference library of SARS-CoV-2-specific TCRs that had been generated with the MIRA antigen-specificity platform. Breadth was defined as the fraction of unique TCRs that were SARS-CoV-2-associated. Depth was defined as the fraction of total T cells that were SARS-CoV-2-associated. Using the MIRA data, each spike-specific TCR was mapped to the spike region that the TCR reacts to and placed in a CD4 or CD8 class. Log10-transformed breadth and depth values were compared by one-way ANOVA with Sidak's multiple comparisons tests. TCRdb holds this immuneACCESS table with in-frame rearrangements only. Some clones are missing; in checked studies, unresolved V genes explain under half, and the rest has no known cause. V and J calls and clone size are given by that table; D and trimming were obtained from the DNA. This sample gives about 98,000 clones in total; 70% to 90% of them show up just once. The ten most abundant clones make up 5% of the sample.

The chain is made from TRBV10-3 and TRBJ1-4, with the D gene too uncertain to name. The sample was peripheral blood, taken on day 0 of AZD1222 vaccination. The TCR was taken from an adult in good health. The nucleotides are TGTGCCATCAGTGAAGAAGGGCGGACTAATGAAAAACTGTTTTTT. Protein translation: CAISEEGRTNEKLFF.